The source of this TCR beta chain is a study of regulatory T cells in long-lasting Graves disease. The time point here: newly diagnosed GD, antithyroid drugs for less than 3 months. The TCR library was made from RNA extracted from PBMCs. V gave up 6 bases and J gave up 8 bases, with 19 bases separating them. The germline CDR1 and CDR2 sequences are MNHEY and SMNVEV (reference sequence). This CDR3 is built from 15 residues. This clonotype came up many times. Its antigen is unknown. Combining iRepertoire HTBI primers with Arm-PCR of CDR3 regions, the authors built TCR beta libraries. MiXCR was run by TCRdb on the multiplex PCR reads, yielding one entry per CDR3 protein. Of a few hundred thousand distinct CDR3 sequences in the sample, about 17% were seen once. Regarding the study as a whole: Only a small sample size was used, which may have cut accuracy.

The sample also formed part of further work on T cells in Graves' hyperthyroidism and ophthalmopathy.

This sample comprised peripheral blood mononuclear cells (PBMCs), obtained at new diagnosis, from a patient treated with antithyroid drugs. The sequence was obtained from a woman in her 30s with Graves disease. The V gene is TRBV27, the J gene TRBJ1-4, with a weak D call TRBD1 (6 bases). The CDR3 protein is CASSPRWGRGEKLFF. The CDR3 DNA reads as TGTGCCAGCAGCCCCAGGTGGGGGCGGGGCGAAAAACTGTTTTTT.